A selection of T cell receptor beta chains follows, all from one sample in a study of cytomegalovirus exposure and HLA in healthy donors. TCRdb keeps only in-frame clones here, not all; method: immunoSEQ multiplex PCR. The sample carries 33,000 or so clones, around 69% recorded once. The sequenced sample consisted of PBMCs. These TCRs come from a woman between 25 and 40 years old in good health and CMV-seropositive. Both conserved end residues are part of each CDR3. D genes are given only for firm matches. Not every row has a clone size; where given, it reads once, few, many or a size class.

clone_size: NA; v_call: TRBV7-9; d_call: TRBD1; j_call: TRBJ2-7; cdr3_nt: TGTGCCAGCAGCATGGACAGGGGAAAGCGCGAGCAGTACTTC; cdr3_aa: CASSMDRGKREQYF
clone_size: NA; v_call: TRBV28; d_call: TRBD1; j_call: TRBJ1-2; cdr3_nt: TGTGCCAGCAGCAAGGACAGGGGGCTGAATGGCTACCCCTTC; cdr3_aa: CASSKDRGLNGYPF
clone_size: NA; v_call: TRBV5-5; d_call: NA; j_call: TRBJ1-1; cdr3_nt: TGTGCCAGCAGCCTCACAGGGAAAACTGAAGCTTTCTTT; cdr3_aa: CASSLTGKTEAFF
clone_size: NA; v_call: TRBV5-6; d_call: NA; j_call: TRBJ1-2; cdr3_nt: TGTGCCAGCAGCTTGACCCAACTAAACTATGGCTACACCTTC; cdr3_aa: CASSLTQLNYGYTF
clone_size: NA; v_call: TRBV28; d_call: NA; j_call: TRBJ2-7; cdr3_nt: TGTGCCAGCAGGTCAAGCGGGCGCTCCTACGAGCAGTACTTC; cdr3_aa: CASRSSGRSYEQYF
clone_size: NA; v_call: TRBV30; d_call: TRBD1; j_call: TRBJ1-4; cdr3_nt: TGTGCCTGGAGTGGTACCAGGGGGAGTAATGAAAAACTGTTTTTT; cdr3_aa: CAWSGTRGSNEKLFF
clone_size: NA; v_call: TRBV6-4; d_call: NA; j_call: TRBJ1-1; cdr3_nt: TGTGCCAGCAGAGCCGACTTGAACACTGAAGCTTTCTTT; cdr3_aa: CASRADLNTEAFF
clone_size: NA; v_call: TRBV21-1; d_call: NA; j_call: TRBJ1-2; cdr3_nt: TGTGCCAGCAGCTTCGAGACAGGGGCATTCTATGGCTACACCTTC; cdr3_aa: CASSFETGAFYGYTF
clone_size: few; v_call: TRBV27; d_call: NA; j_call: TRBJ1-2; cdr3_nt: TGTGCCAGCAGTTCTCATAACCCGACAACCAGCTATGGCTACACCTTC; cdr3_aa: CASSSHNPTTSYGYTF
clone_size: NA; v_call: TRBV7-6; d_call: TRBD1; j_call: TRBJ1-1; cdr3_nt: TGTGCCAGCAGCCCCCGGACAGGGGGGACTGAAGCTTTCTTT; cdr3_aa: CASSPRTGGTEAFF
clone_size: NA; v_call: TRBV4-1; d_call: NA; j_call: TRBJ2-2; cdr3_nt: TGCGCCAGCAGCCGGGGGGGCCAGCGGGGAACCCTGAGGAACACCGGGGAGCTGTTTTTT; cdr3_aa: CASSRGGQRGTLRNTGELFF
clone_size: NA; v_call: TRBV5-4; d_call: TRBD1; j_call: TRBJ1-1; cdr3_nt: TGTGCCAGCAGCGTCAGGGGGTTGGACACTGAAGCTTTCTTT; cdr3_aa: CASSVRGLDTEAFF
clone_size: NA; v_call: TRBV5-1; d_call: NA; j_call: TRBJ1-1; cdr3_nt: TGCGCCAGCAGCTTGGCGCCCGACTTGAACACTGAAGCTTTCTTT; cdr3_aa: CASSLAPDLNTEAFF
clone_size: NA; v_call: TRBV9; d_call: NA; j_call: TRBJ2-1; cdr3_nt: TGTGCCAGCAGTGAGGCAGGGTATAATGAGCAGTTCTTC; cdr3_aa: CASSEAGYNEQFF
clone_size: NA; v_call: TRBV6-1; d_call: NA; j_call: TRBJ2-1; cdr3_nt: TGTGCCAGCAGTGAACAGCCAGGGTACGATGAGCAGTTCTTC; cdr3_aa: CASSEQPGYDEQFF
clone_size: NA; v_call: TRBV7-6; d_call: NA; j_call: TRBJ1-4; cdr3_nt: TGTGCCAGCAGCTTAAGTCCAGGGAGGGATGAAAAACTGTTTTTT; cdr3_aa: CASSLSPGRDEKLFF
clone_size: NA; v_call: TRBV9; d_call: TRBD2; j_call: TRBJ2-1; cdr3_nt: TGTGCCAGCAGCGCCCGACTAGCGGGAAATGAGCAGTTCTTC; cdr3_aa: CASSARLAGNEQFF
clone_size: NA; v_call: TRBV7-3; d_call: TRBD1; j_call: TRBJ1-1; cdr3_nt: TGTGCCAGCAGCCCGGGACAGGGTCGCGCTTTCTTT; cdr3_aa: CASSPGQGRAFF
clone_size: NA; v_call: TRBV5-4; d_call: NA; j_call: TRBJ2-3; cdr3_nt: TGTGCCAGCAGCGGGGGGGCCTCGGGTAGTGTCCCCGATACGCAGTATTTT; cdr3_aa: CASSGGASGSVPDTQYF
clone_size: NA; v_call: TRBV25-1; d_call: TRBD1; j_call: TRBJ1-1; cdr3_nt: TGTGCCAGCAGTGATACACGACAGGGGGACACTGAAGCTTTCTTT; cdr3_aa: CASSDTRQGDTEAFF
clone_size: NA; v_call: TRBV7-9; d_call: TRBD1; j_call: TRBJ1-2; cdr3_nt: TGTGCCAGCAGCTTAATTGGCCGGGACAGCCTTTCGGCTGGCTACACCTTC; cdr3_aa: CASSLIGRDSLSAGYTF
clone_size: NA; v_call: TRBV11-2; d_call: TRBD1; j_call: TRBJ1-3; cdr3_nt: TGTGCCAGCAGCGTTATACAGGGGAGGTCCGGAAACACCATATATTTT; cdr3_aa: CASSVIQGRSGNTIYF
clone_size: NA; v_call: TRBV19; d_call: TRBD2; j_call: TRBJ2-4; cdr3_nt: TGTGCCAGTAGTGGAGCGGGAGGAGCCAAAAACATTCAGTACTTC; cdr3_aa: CASSGAGGAKNIQYF
clone_size: NA; v_call: TRBV5-4; d_call: NA; j_call: TRBJ2-7; cdr3_nt: TGTGCCAGCAGCTTAGATCAGAACTCCTACGAGCAGTACTTC; cdr3_aa: CASSLDQNSYEQYF
clone_size: few; v_call: TRBV6-1; d_call: NA; j_call: TRBJ2-2; cdr3_nt: TGTGCCAGCAGTGAAGCGCTTGGGATTTTAGCGGAGGGGTCCGGGGAGCTGTTTTTT; cdr3_aa: CASSEALGILAEGSGELFF
clone_size: NA; v_call: TRBV10-3; d_call: NA; j_call: TRBJ1-4; cdr3_nt: TGTGCTATCAGTGATAGGGACAATAAACTGTTTTTT; cdr3_aa: CAISDRDNKLFF
clone_size: NA; v_call: TRBV5-4; d_call: TRBD1; j_call: TRBJ2-3; cdr3_nt: TGTGCCAGCAGCTCGAAACAGGGGGGAGATACGCAGTATTTT; cdr3_aa: CASSSKQGGDTQYF
clone_size: NA; v_call: TRBV28; d_call: TRBD2; j_call: TRBJ2-3; cdr3_nt: TGTGCCAGCAGTATGATGCGGGAGGGCGTTGGCACAGATACGCAGTATTTT; cdr3_aa: CASSMMREGVGTDTQYF
clone_size: NA; v_call: TRBV7-6; d_call: TRBD2; j_call: TRBJ2-2; cdr3_nt: TGTGCCAGCAGCTTGGCTAGCGGGAGAGGTTACGGGGAGCTGTTTTTT; cdr3_aa: CASSLASGRGYGELFF
clone_size: once; v_call: TRBV5-6; d_call: TRBD1; j_call: TRBJ1-2; cdr3_nt: TGTGCCAGCAGCTCTTACGGGACAGGGCCGGTCTACACCTTC; cdr3_aa: CASSSYGTGPVYTF
clone_size: NA; v_call: TRBV5-1; d_call: TRBD2; j_call: TRBJ2-7; cdr3_nt: TGCGCCAGCAGCTTGGGTCCTACGGGGGGGAGCTCCTACGAGCAGTACTTC; cdr3_aa: CASSLGPTGGSSYEQYF
clone_size: NA; v_call: TRBV28; d_call: TRBD1; j_call: TRBJ2-1; cdr3_nt: TGTGCCAGCAGGTACCGATGGGACAGCTCCTACAATGAGCAGTTCTTC; cdr3_aa: CASRYRWDSSYNEQFF
clone_size: NA; v_call: TRBV7-9; d_call: NA; j_call: TRBJ2-3; cdr3_nt: TGTGCCAGCAGCTTAGCAACAGGGTTAACAGATACGCAGTATTTT; cdr3_aa: CASSLATGLTDTQYF
clone_size: NA; v_call: TRBV9; d_call: NA; j_call: TRBJ2-1; cdr3_nt: TGTGCCAGCAGCGTAGGCGGAAACTCCTACAATGAGCAGTTCTTC; cdr3_aa: CASSVGGNSYNEQFF
clone_size: NA; v_call: TRBV7-2; d_call: TRBD1; j_call: TRBJ2-5; cdr3_nt: TGTGCCAGCAGCTCAAGACAGGGTGTGGAGACCCAGTACTTC; cdr3_aa: CASSSRQGVETQYF
clone_size: NA; v_call: TRBV2; d_call: TRBD1; j_call: TRBJ2-5; cdr3_nt: TGTGCCAGCAGAGGACAGGTACAAGAGACCCAGTACTTC; cdr3_aa: CASRGQVQETQYF
clone_size: NA; v_call: TRBV10-2; d_call: NA; j_call: TRBJ1-1; cdr3_nt: TGCGCCAGCAGTGACGTCCCCATTACACATGAAGCTTTCTTT; cdr3_aa: CASSDVPITHEAFF
clone_size: NA; v_call: TRBV6-1; d_call: TRBD2; j_call: TRBJ2-7; cdr3_nt: TGTGCCAGCAGTCTAATTGGCGGGGGGGCCGACGAGCAGTACTTC; cdr3_aa: CASSLIGGGADEQYF
clone_size: few; v_call: TRBV28; d_call: TRBD2; j_call: TRBJ2-7; cdr3_nt: TGTGCCAGCAGTCTCGACTTATTGGCTAGCGGTGGCTACGAGCAGTACTTC; cdr3_aa: CASSLDLLASGGYEQYF
clone_size: once; v_call: TRBV14; d_call: NA; j_call: TRBJ1-6; cdr3_nt: TGTGCCAGCAGCCAAGTTACGGGGGGGAAGTCACCCCTCCACTTT; cdr3_aa: CASSQVTGGKSPLHF
clone_size: few; v_call: TRBV11-2; d_call: TRBD2; j_call: TRBJ2-7; cdr3_nt: TGTGCCAGCAGCTTAGATCGGCCTAGCGGACCCTACGAGCAGTACTTC; cdr3_aa: CASSLDRPSGPYEQYF
clone_size: NA; v_call: TRBV7-8; d_call: TRBD1; j_call: TRBJ1-5; cdr3_nt: TGTCCCAGCAGCTTAGCGGTCCAGGGGGGTCAGCCCCAGCATTTT; cdr3_aa: CPSSLAVQGGQPQHF
clone_size: NA; v_call: TRBV19; d_call: NA; j_call: TRBJ2-7; cdr3_nt: TGTGCCAGTAGCAACCACAACGAGCAGTACTTC; cdr3_aa: CASSNHNEQYF
clone_size: NA; v_call: TRBV6-5; d_call: NA; j_call: TRBJ1-2; cdr3_nt: TGTGCCAGCCGGACATCCCGCACCTATGGCTACACCTTC; cdr3_aa: CASRTSRTYGYTF
clone_size: once; v_call: TRBV21-1; d_call: NA; j_call: TRBJ2-5; cdr3_nt: TGTGCCAGCAGCTGCCAAGGCGGGACCCAGTACTTC; cdr3_aa: CASSCQGGTQYF
clone_size: NA; v_call: TRBV19; d_call: TRBD1; j_call: TRBJ2-7; cdr3_nt: TGTGCCAGTAAGAAGCAGGGGGCGGGGGAGCAGTACTTC; cdr3_aa: CASKKQGAGEQYF
clone_size: NA; v_call: TRBV5-1; d_call: NA; j_call: TRBJ1-2; cdr3_nt: TGCGCCAGCAGCTTAGGCGGGGCAGGCGACTATGGCTACACCTTC; cdr3_aa: CASSLGGAGDYGYTF
clone_size: NA; v_call: TRBV5-5; d_call: NA; j_call: TRBJ1-2; cdr3_nt: TGTGCCAGCAGCTTTAACAACGGGGACTATGGCTACACCTTC; cdr3_aa: CASSFNNGDYGYTF
clone_size: NA; v_call: TRBV18; d_call: TRBD1; j_call: TRBJ1-3; cdr3_nt: TGTGCCAGCTCACATAAAGCACCGGGACAGGGCTCTGGAAACACCATATATTTT; cdr3_aa: CASSHKAPGQGSGNTIYF
clone_size: NA; v_call: TRBV27; d_call: NA; j_call: TRBJ1-6; cdr3_nt: TGTGCCAGCAGCCTCCTTCCCCCCGGGGGTGGTACCTCACCCCTCCACTTT; cdr3_aa: CASSLLPPGGGTSPLHF
clone_size: NA; v_call: TRBV28; d_call: NA; j_call: TRBJ1-4; cdr3_nt: TGTGCCAGCAGTTTACTCGGACAGAACAAAGGGGGAAAACTGTTTTTT; cdr3_aa: CASSLLGQNKGGKLFF
clone_size: NA; v_call: TRBV29-1; d_call: TRBD2; j_call: TRBJ2-3; cdr3_nt: TGCAGCGGGCGGGGGGGCCGCACAGATACGCAGTATTTT; cdr3_aa: CSGRGGRTDTQYF
clone_size: NA; v_call: TRBV6-5; d_call: NA; j_call: TRBJ2-5; cdr3_nt: TGTGCCAGCAGTTCGTTCGGACTGGGGGGAGAGACCCAGTACTTC; cdr3_aa: CASSSFGLGGETQYF
clone_size: NA; v_call: TRBV7-2; d_call: NA; j_call: TRBJ1-2; cdr3_nt: TGTGCCAGCAGCTTAAACTCTCGCGGCTACACCTTC; cdr3_aa: CASSLNSRGYTF
clone_size: NA; v_call: TRBV7-8; d_call: NA; j_call: TRBJ1-6; cdr3_nt: TGTGCCAGCAGCTTTACAGGGATCGGTTCACCCCTCCACTTT; cdr3_aa: CASSFTGIGSPLHF
clone_size: NA; v_call: TRBV4-1; d_call: NA; j_call: TRBJ1-1; cdr3_nt: TGCGCCAGCAGCCAAGACTGGACAGTAGTCTTAAACCCCCTCATGAACACTGAAGCTTTCTTT; cdr3_aa: CASSQDWTVVLNPLMNTEAFF
clone_size: NA; v_call: TRBV5-6; d_call: NA; j_call: TRBJ1-1; cdr3_nt: TGTGCCAGCAGCTTGGGACAGGTGAACACTGAAGCTTTCTTT; cdr3_aa: CASSLGQVNTEAFF
clone_size: NA; v_call: TRBV7-2; d_call: NA; j_call: TRBJ1-5; cdr3_nt: TGTGCCAGCAGCCGGGGTCGAACCGGGGATCAGCCCCAGCATTTT; cdr3_aa: CASSRGRTGDQPQHF
clone_size: NA; v_call: TRBV7-8; d_call: NA; j_call: TRBJ2-3; cdr3_nt: TGTGCCAGCAGCTTACGGTTCAGCACAGATACGCAGTATTTT; cdr3_aa: CASSLRFSTDTQYF